This record looks at one TCR beta chain sequence and its context. Using RNA transcripts as the source, TCR beta CDR3 regions were amplified. First-round RT-PCR targeting the TCR CDR3 was performed with the HTBI primer set. TCRdb ran MiXCR on the multiplex PCR reads and lists one entry per CDR3 protein. The top ten hold 15% to 20% of the sample, which has about 480,000 distinct CDR3 sequences, 14% seen once. Stable disease denoted Graves' hyperthyroidism without ophthalmopathy progression within 18 months. Disease duration under 2 months; hyperthyroidism patients were aged 18 to 65. Trimming cost V 4 bases and J 0 bases, with 7 bases left between them. The CDR3 contains 13 residues. CDR1 and CDR2 (germline): SGHDT, YYEEEE. The data belong to a study of T cells in Graves' hyperthyroidism and ophthalmopathy. Across the study: Sampling of peripheral blood happened at initial diagnosis, prior to any treatment.

The sequence was collected from a woman younger than 35 with Graves' hyperthyroidism. V and J are TRBV5-6 and TRBJ1-2; D gene ambiguous. The specimen was blood. The CDR3 protein is CASSVEANYGYTF. The CDR3 nucleotides are TGTGCCAGCAGCGTGGAAGCTAACTATGGCTACACCTTC.